This T cell receptor (beta chain) was captured in a study of Ad26.COV2.S vaccination and SARS-CoV-2 variants. Study information: Once or twice, 56 days apart, Ad26.COV2.S was delivered intramuscularly.

The data were produced by immunoSEQ multiplex PCR, yet TCRdb's version contains in-frame clones alone and is incomplete. The table has about half a million clones, approximately 90% seen once. General observations from the study: Once vaccination had occurred, spike-specific CD8+ and CD4+ T cell responses reportedly showed substantial breadth. Vaccine recipients surpassed placebo recipients in spike-specific TCR breadth.

Trimming removed 4 bases at V and 2 bases at J, with 18 bases between. There are 16 residues in the CDR3. Germline CDR1 and CDR2: MGHRA and YSYEKL. Treatment noted: around 19 received Ad26.COV2.S at low or high dose, single or two shots; roughly 5 received placebo; per-sample allocation not given. Following the first vaccine or placebo injection, samples were taken on day 63. The individual, an adult aged 18-55 years, was a donor in Boston. In regard to this clone: As yet, its antigen is unknown.

The sequencing used peripheral blood, collected in a trial of Ad26.COV2.S vaccine versus placebo. This chain links TRBV4-1 with TRBJ2-7; D might be TRBD2 (6 bases). This receptor was identified in a person between 18 and 65 years old who received the Ad26.COV2.S COVID-19 vaccine or a placebo. The CDR3 loop is CASSPMTVSGAYEQYF. The CDR3 nucleotides are TGCGCCAGCAGCCCCATGACAGTATCGGGGGCCTACGAGCAGTACTTC.